These 9 T cell receptor beta chains share one sample of origin, sequenced in a study of blood T cell repertoires in COVID-19. Profiling relied on immunoSEQ multiplex PCR, and the TCRdb table lists in-frame clones only, not all of them. The sample holds about 140,000 clones, approximately 87% seen once. Sequencing input: PBMCs or T cells enriched from blood (not recorded which). Receptor source: a man aged 60-69 years who had recovered from COVID-19.

The V gene is TRBV29-1, the J gene TRBJ2-5; TRBD1 is a possible D gene (6 bases). Germline V gene data show CDR1 as SQVTM and CDR2 as ANQGSEA. V was pared by 8 bases and J by 2 bases, with 15 bases between. The CDR3 runs to 13 residues. CDR3 DNA sequence: TGCAGCACTGGCAGGGGTTGGCAAGAGACCCAGTACTTC. Translating it yields CSTGRGWQETQYF.

The sample holds a few counts of this clone. The gene calls are TRBV6-5 and TRBJ2-7; tentative D call: TRBD2 (6 bases). Germline V gene lookup returns CDR1 MNHEY and CDR2 SVGAGI. The CDR3 contains 13 residues. Trimming shortened V by 5 bases and J by 2 bases, and 10 bases separated the two germline ends. The CDR3 DNA is TGTGCCAGCAGTACAGCGGGTACCTACGAGCAGTACTTC. Encoded protein: CASSTAGTYEQYF.

There are a few counts of this clone. The rearrangement uses TRBV4-1 and TRBJ1-2, with no clear D. CDR3 length: 14 residues. V dropped 4 bases and J dropped 8 bases, with 17 bases sitting between them. The germline V gene encodes CDR1 MGHRA and CDR2 YSYEKL. CDR3 protein: CASSLGPFSGGYTF. CDR3 sequence (DNA): TGCGCCAGCAGCCTAGGACCGTTCTCGGGGGGCTACACCTTC.

DNA of the CDR3: TGTGCCAGCAGAGTTTTGGGGACAGACTCCTACGAGCAGTACTTC. Amino acids: CASRVLGTDSYEQYF. V usage is TRBV28 and J usage is TRBJ2-7; 7 nucleotides match TRBD1. Losses at the gene ends were 6 bases for V and 0 bases for J; bases not matched to a gene: 8. CDR1 and CDR2 (germline): MDHEN, SYDVKM. This CDR3 contains 15 residues.

The CDR3 DNA follows: TGCGCCAGCAGCCAAGATGGACTGTTCTTGGCCTCCTACGAGCAGTACTTC. It is translated as CASSQDGLFLASYEQYF. The rearrangement links TRBV4-1 to TRBJ2-7; TRBD2 is a possible D gene (5 bases). This CDR3 spans 17 amino acids. The V end lost 0 bases, the J end lost 0 bases, and 15 bases lay between the germline ends. Per the germline V gene, CDR1 is MGHRA and CDR2 is YSYEKL.

The chain carries TRBV10-1 and TRBJ2-7; no clear D gene. Germline V gene lookup returns CDR1 WNHNN and CDR2 SYGVQD (reference sequence). This CDR3 comprises 11 residues. The V end lost 7 bases, the J end lost 2 bases, and 6 bases lay between the germline ends. The CDR3 loop reads CASIGTYEQYF. The CDR3 DNA reads TGCGCCAGCATCGGTACCTACGAGCAGTACTTC.

The chain joins TRBV14 to TRBJ2-1; 11 nucleotides match TRBD1. CDR3 length: 15 residues. V was pared by 6 bases and J by 4 bases, with 5 bases of the junction left unmatched. Germline lookup yields CDR1 SGHDN and CDR2 FVKESK. The CDR3: CASSKDRGLYNEQFF. CDR3 bases: TGTGCCAGCAGTAAGGACAGGGGGCTTTACAATGAGCAGTTCTTC. Combining the CDR3 with reference TRBV14 and TRBJ2-1 gives the whole variable domain EAGVTQFPSHSVIEKGQTVTLRCDPISGHDNLYWYRRVMGKEIKFLLHFVKESKQDESGMPNNRFLAERTGGTYSTLKVQPAELEDSGVYFCASSKDRGLYNEQFFGPGTRLTVL.

The chain carries TRBV7-9 and TRBJ2-7, with a tentative D call TRBD1 (5 bases). CDR1 and CDR2 from the germline V gene are SEHNR and FQNEAQ (reference sequence). The V gene lost 3 bases and the J gene lost 6 bases, with 12 bases spanning the gap. The CDR3 sequence is 13 residues long. The CDR3 reads CASSFQGGAEQYF. CDR3 in DNA: TGTGCCAGCAGCTTTCAGGGTGGAGCCGAGCAGTACTTC. Full variable domain (rest looked up from reference TRBV7-9 and TRBJ2-7): DTGVSQNPRHKITKRGQNVTFRCDPISEHNRLYWYRQTLGQGPEFLTYFQNEAQLEKSRLLSDRFSAERPKGSFSTLEIQRTEQGDSAMYLCASSFQGGAEQYFGPGTRLTVT.

This rearrangement joins TRBV27 to TRBJ1-2; TRBD1 is a possible D gene (5 bases). The CDR3 loop spans 14 amino acids. Germline CDR1 reads MNHEY; CDR2 reads SMNVEV (reference sequence). Trimming took 4 bases from V and 8 from J, leaving 17 bases between them. The CDR3 loop is CASSSPGRGEGYTF. The DNA for the CDR3 is TGTGCCAGCAGTTCCCCCGGGAGAGGGGAGGGCTACACCTTC.